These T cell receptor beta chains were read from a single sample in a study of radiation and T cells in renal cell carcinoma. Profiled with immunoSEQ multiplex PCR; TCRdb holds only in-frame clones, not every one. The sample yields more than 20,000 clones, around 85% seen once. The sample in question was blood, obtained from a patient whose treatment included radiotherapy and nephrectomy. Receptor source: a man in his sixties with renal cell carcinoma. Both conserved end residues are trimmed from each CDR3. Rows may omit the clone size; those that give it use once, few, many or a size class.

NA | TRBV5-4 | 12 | ASRVDFLSYEQY
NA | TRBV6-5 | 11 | ASSSRQFQPQH
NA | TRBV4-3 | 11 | ASSTRGGTEAF
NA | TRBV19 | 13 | ASSINRGASYEQY
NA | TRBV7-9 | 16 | ASSPTYGQGQNTGELF
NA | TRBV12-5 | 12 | ASGLGGRGEKLF
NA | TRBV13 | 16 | ASSSTPGLALAVGELF
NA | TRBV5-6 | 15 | ASSFRGLAAANYGYT
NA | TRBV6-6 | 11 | ASSRLGTEKLF
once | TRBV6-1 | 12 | ASTRNRGGETQY
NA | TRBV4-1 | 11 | ASSQDWEETQY
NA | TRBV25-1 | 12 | ASSDDRGSYEQY
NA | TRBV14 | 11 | ASSQVATDTQY
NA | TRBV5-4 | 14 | ASSLGGAASYNEQF
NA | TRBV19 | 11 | ASSLWEADTQY
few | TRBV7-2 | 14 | ASSLVFLAGADTQY
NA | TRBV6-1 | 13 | ASSELGVGTGELF
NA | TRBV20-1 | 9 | SASLKREAF